This section outlines one T cell receptor beta chain sequence together with its context. The antigen is undetermined. Trimming pared 10 bases from V and 2 bases from J, leaving 9 bases between. This CDR3 contains 12 residues. Germline V lookup: CDR1 ENHRY, CDR2 SYGVKD. The data belong to a study of cytomegalovirus exposure and HLA in healthy donors. Study-wide results and caveats: For most TCR beta V segments, an earlier analysis put the productive rate at about 90% or about 30% of the time.

Use of 60 Vbeta and 13 Jbeta primers characterized the PCR. Profiled with immunoSEQ multiplex PCR; TCRdb holds only in-frame clones, not every one. Of about 120,000 clones in the sample, roughly 76% were seen once. The source material was PBMCs. The receptor's source is a woman in her thirties or forties in good health and CMV-seropositive. The chain couples TRBV10-3 to TRBJ1-5; no clear D gene. The DNA for the CDR3 is TGTGCCACTTGGGGAGGCAATCAGCCCCAGCATTTT. Amino acids: CATWGGNQPQHF.